The table lists the clone carrying this TCR beta chain with a count of one. Trimming took 2 bases from V and 6 from J, leaving 8 bases between them. Per the germline V gene, CDR1 is SEHNR and CDR2 is FQNEAQ (reference sequence). This CDR3 region has 13 residues. This sample was taken from a study of blood T cell repertoires in COVID-19. Study-wide context: Spain, Italy and the United States supplied samples that represented acute and convalescent COVID-19. T cells, B-cell-depleted T cells, or PBMCs provided the cDNA or gDNA that served as material.

The authors' processing: By means of reference gene primer amplification, nucleated cell counts were estimated. Measured with immunoSEQ multiplex PCR; TCRdb has only the in-frame clones, and not every one. For V, J and clone size, that table is used; D and trimming come from the DNA. The sample contains about 190,000 clones, over 75% of which appear only once. Sequencing was done on a sample of peripheral blood. The receptor was derived from an elderly woman with active or convalescent COVID-19. This chain uses TRBV7-9 with TRBJ2-1; TRBD2 might be the D (6 bases). CDR3 protein: CASSLMGGNEQFF. The CDR3 region has the DNA TGTGCCAGCAGCTTAATGGGGGGCAATGAGCAGTTCTTC.